This TCR beta chain was recorded in a study of shared clonotypes between healthy human individuals. Germline values: CDR1 SEHNR, CDR2 FQNEAQ (reference sequence). V was cut by 1 base and J by 7 bases, with 10 bases left in between. This CDR3 is built from 13 residues. Profiled with immunoSEQ multiplex PCR; TCRdb holds only in-frame clones, not every one. The sample includes around 700,000 clones, about 74% of them seen just once. What was sequenced was memory CD4+ T cells sorted from blood. Subset of the sample: CD45RA-negative fraction. This sequence joins TRBV7-9 and TRBJ1-2; no reliable D call. The receptor's source is a woman aged 25 to 39 in good health. The CDR3 spells CASSLEEGGGYTF. CDR3 bases: TGTGCCAGCAGCTTAGAGGAGGGAGGTGGCTACACCTTC. Combining the CDR3 with reference TRBV7-9 and TRBJ1-2 gives the whole variable domain DTGVSQNPRHKITKRGQNVTFRCDPISEHNRLYWYRQTLGQGPEFLTYFQNEAQLEKSRLLSDRFSAERPKGSFSTLEIQRTEQGDSAMYLCASSLEEGGGYTFGSGTRLTVV.